This entry features one TCR beta chain sequence. CDR3 length: 14 amino acids. The ends were cut back, 3 bases at V and 7 bases at J, with 12 bases in the middle. Each donor was a healthy Caucasian individual from Russia, aged roughly 6 to 95. The authors ran a second PCR of roughly 6 to 12 cycles using a sample-barcoded 5' primer and a J-beta primer mix. Each cDNA was tagged by a template-switch adaptor containing 12 random nucleotides. One entry per CDR3 protein, called by TCRdb with MiXCR from the 5' RACE reads. In the table there are some 900,000 distinct CDR3 sequences, around 26% of which are singletons. This sample was included in a study of blood T cells in healthy people across ages.

The specimen was blood. The genes are TRBV12-3 or TRBV12-4 and TRBJ2-2; D unresolved. The receptor was isolated from an elderly woman in good health. The CDR3 DNA follows: TGTGCCAGCAGTTTTTGGCAGCGTGACGGGGAGCTGTTTTTT. Encoded protein: CASSFWQRDGELFF.